This TCR beta chain originates from a study of blood T cells in healthy people across ages. Then a second PCR, running about 6 to 12 cycles, was carried out with a sample-barcoded 5' primer and a J-beta primer mix. TCRdb re-called the 5' RACE reads with MiXCR, one entry per CDR3 protein. The profile shows hundreds of thousands of distinct CDR3 sequences, 60% to 80% of them singletons. From germline, CDR1 is DFQATT and CDR2 SNEGSKA (reference sequence). The trim removed 6 bases at V and 4 bases at J, leaving 8 bases unmatched. The CDR3 loop spans 13 amino acids. The specimen was blood. The chain is built from TRBV20-1 and TRBJ2-5, with 7 bases matching TRBD2. This receptor was obtained from a man aged 25-40 years in good health. The CDR3 bases are TGCAGTGCCTCAGAGCCGGGGGGAGAGACCCAGTACTTC. Amino acid sequence: CSASEPGGETQYF.